This T cell receptor (beta chain) appears in the sequencing data of a study of blood T cell repertoires in COVID-19. Study context: The samples span acute and convalescent COVID-19 from the United States, Italy and Spain. PBMCs, B-cell-depleted T cells, or T cells provided the cDNA or gDNA that made up the material.

As processed by the authors: Using reference gene primer amplification, nucleated cell counts were estimated. TCRdb's copy holds only in-frame clones and misses some; the assay was immunoSEQ multiplex PCR. The V and J calls and clone size come from that table; D and trimming were worked out from the DNA. The table includes more than 150,000 clones, around 91% detected once. Trimming removed 1 base at V and 10 bases at J, with 20 bases between. The CDR3 totals 15 residues. In germline, CDR1 is SGHRS, CDR2 YFSETQ. The rearrangement uses TRBV5-1 and TRBJ2-5; unclear D gene. Sequenced material: peripheral blood. The sequence was obtained from a woman in her 40s with acute or convalescent COVID-19. The CDR3 bases are TGCGCCAGCAGCTTGCCTCTAGGATCAGCGTCGATCCAGTACTTC. It specifies CASSLPLGSASIQYF.